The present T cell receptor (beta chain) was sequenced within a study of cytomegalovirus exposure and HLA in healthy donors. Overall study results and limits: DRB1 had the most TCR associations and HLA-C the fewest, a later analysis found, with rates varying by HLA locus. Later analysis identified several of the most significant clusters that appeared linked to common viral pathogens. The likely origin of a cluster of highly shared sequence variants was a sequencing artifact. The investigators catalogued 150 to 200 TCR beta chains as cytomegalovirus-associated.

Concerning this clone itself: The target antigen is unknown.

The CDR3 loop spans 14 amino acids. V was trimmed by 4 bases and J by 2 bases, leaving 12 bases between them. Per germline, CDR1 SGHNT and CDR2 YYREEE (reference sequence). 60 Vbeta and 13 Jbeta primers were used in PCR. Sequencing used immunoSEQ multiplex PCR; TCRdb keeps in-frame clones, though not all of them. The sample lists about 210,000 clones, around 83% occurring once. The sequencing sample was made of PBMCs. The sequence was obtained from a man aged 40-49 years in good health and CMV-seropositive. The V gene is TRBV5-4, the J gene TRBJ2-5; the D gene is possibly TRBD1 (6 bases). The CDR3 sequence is CASSPKGEQETQYF. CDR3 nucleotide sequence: TGTGCCAGCAGCCCTAAGGGGGAACAAGAGACCCAGTACTTC.